The T cell receptor beta chain under discussion was sequenced for a study of blood T cell repertoires in COVID-19. This CDR3 contains 17 residues. With V trimmed by 5 bases and J by 10 bases, 16 bases remained unmatched. The germline V gene has CDR1 SGHAT and CDR2 FQNNGV. Original methodology: Amplification from reference gene primers served as the basis for estimated nucleated cell counts. Here immunoSEQ multiplex PCR was the method, and the copy in TCRdb shows in-frame clones only, minus some. D and trimming come from the DNA, and the V and J calls and clone size come from that table. Among more than 150,000 clones listed, more than 85% were seen once.

The receptor comes from a man aged 50-60 years with acute or convalescent COVID-19. What was sequenced was peripheral blood. The chain employs TRBV11-2 and TRBJ2-6; TRBD2 matches 8 bases. CDR3 DNA: TGTGCCAGCAGCCCAAGGGCGGGGGGCGCATGGTCGAACGTCCTGACTTTC. It codes for CASSPRAGGAWSNVLTF.